A selection of T cell receptor beta chains follows, all from one sample in a study of CD8 T cells in ankylosing spondylitis. TCRdb re-called the 5' RACE reads with MiXCR, one entry per CDR3 protein. The sample has some 270,000 distinct CDR3 sequences; more than 25% are singletons. Input material: blood, either unsorted or a sorted T cell fraction (not recorded which). These receptors all stem from a male donor with ankylosing spondylitis or in good health (not recorded which). Each CDR3 is given with its conserved first and last residue. Fields, in order: clone size, J gene, V gene, D gene, CDR3 protein, CDR3 DNA. The D gene is left open where the match is weak. For some rows the clone size is stated as once, few or many, or as a class when expanded; others skip it.

few,TRBJ2-3,TRBV6-5,NA,CASSYAVLGADTQYF,TGTGCCAGCAGTTATGCTGTGCTAGGAGCAGATACGCAGTATTTT
few,TRBJ2-7,TRBV6-5,NA,CASSLSGGNSYEQYF,TGTGCCAGCAGTTTATCGGGGGGCAACTCCTACGAGCAGTACTTC
once,TRBJ2-3,TRBV11-2,NA,CASSFGLDTQYF,TGTGCCAGCAGCTTTGGGCTGGATACGCAGTATTTT
NA,TRBJ2-7,TRBV5-1,TRBD1,CASSNGQGASYF,TGCGCCAGCAGCAACGGACAGGGGGCTTCGTACTTC
many,TRBJ2-7,TRBV12-3/TRBV12-4,NA,CASSHSSVAQYF,TGTGCCAGCAGCCACTCTAGCGTGGCGCAGTACTTC
NA,TRBJ1-6,TRBV20-1,NA,CSATDSWVTGYSYNSPLHF,TGCAGTGCCACAGACTCATGGGTTACCGGTTATTCCTATAATTCACCCCTCCACTTT
NA,TRBJ2-2,TRBV28,NA,CASSLRTSRAGELFF,TGTGCCAGCAGTTTGCGAACTAGTCGCGCCGGGGAGCTGTTTTTT
NA,TRBJ2-5,TRBV6-1,TRBD2,CASSPSGGVVWTQYF,TGTGCCAGCAGTCCCAGCGGGGGGGTAGTCTGGACCCAGTACTTC
NA,TRBJ2-5,TRBV20-1,TRBD1,CSARERQGNPQETQYF,TGCAGTGCTAGAGAACGACAGGGGAACCCTCAAGAGACCCAGTACTTC
few,TRBJ2-3,TRBV10-3,NA,CAISEEGGTQYF,TGTGCCATCAGTGAAGAGGGCGGTACGCAGTATTTT
many,TRBJ2-7,TRBV5-1,NA,CASSLDGSYEQYF,TGCGCCAGCAGCTTGGACGGGAGCTACGAGCAGTACTTC
few,TRBJ1-5,TRBV6-1,NA,CASSDRGLTGNQPQHF,TGTGCCAGCAGTGACCGGGGACTAACGGGCAATCAGCCCCAGCATTTT
NA,TRBJ2-2,TRBV7-9,NA,CASSLLVGYTGELFF,TGTGCCAGCAGCTTATTGGTGGGGTACACCGGGGAGCTGTTTTTT